These T cell receptor beta chains were read from a single sample in a study of shared clonotypes between healthy human individuals. The table came from immunoSEQ multiplex PCR; TCRdb's copy has only in-frame clones and leaves some out. Of fewer than 700,000 clones listed, 90% to 95% are singletons. Source material: naive CD8+ T cells sorted from blood. These receptors originate from a woman aged 30 to 39 in good health. CDR3s include the opening cysteine and the closing phenylalanine or tryptophan. Each record gives: clone size, V gene, J gene, D gene, CDR3 protein, CDR3 DNA. D genes are given only for firm matches. The listing skips clone size in some rows; elsewhere it reads once, few, many or a size class.

.	TRBV23-1	TRBJ2-7	.	CASSQRKRGAEEQYF	TGCGCCAGCAGTCAGCGTAAAAGGGGAGCAGAGGAGCAGTACTTC
.	TRBV28	TRBJ1-1	.	CASSFSGLTEAFF	TGTGCCAGCAGTTTCTCGGGCCTAACAGAAGCTTTCTTT
few	TRBV2	TRBJ1-2	.	CASKDTTGRGYTF	TGTGCCAGCAAGGATACGACGGGGCGAGGCTACACCTTC
.	TRBV4-1	TRBJ1-3	.	CASSQVGLSGNTIYF	TGCGCCAGCAGCCAAGTAGGCCTCTCTGGAAACACCATATATTTT
.	TRBV6-6	TRBJ2-7	.	CASSYSAGSYEQYF	TGTGCCAGCAGTTACTCGGCAGGGTCCTACGAGCAGTACTTC
.	TRBV5-6	TRBJ1-1	.	CASSLVTDEAFF	TGTGCCAGCAGCTTGGTAACCGATGAAGCTTTCTTT
.	TRBV4-1	TRBJ2-7	TRBD2	CASSRALAGEDEQYF	TGCGCCAGCAGCCGAGCCTTGGCGGGAGAAGACGAGCAGTACTTC
.	TRBV19	TRBJ1-2	.	CASSIPAGTPDYYGYTF	TGTGCCAGTAGTATCCCCGCCGGGACACCGGATTACTATGGCTACACCTTC
.	TRBV7-9	TRBJ2-7	.	CASSLPRGYEQYF	TGTGCCAGCAGCCTCCCCAGAGGCTACGAGCAGTACTTC
.	TRBV5-4	TRBJ2-7	.	CASSGGLGYEQYF	TGTGCCAGCAGCGGGGGGCTGGGGTACGAGCAGTACTTC
.	TRBV28	TRBJ2-1	.	CASSGSEVGSLPYNEQFF	TGTGCCAGCAGCGGTAGTGAGGTGGGGAGCCTACCCTACAATGAGCAGTTCTTC
.	TRBV28	TRBJ1-1	.	CASSFGRADRVLGAFF	TGTGCCAGCAGTTTTGGACGGGCGGACCGAGTGCTAGGGGCTTTCTTT
.	TRBV27	TRBJ2-1	TRBD1	CASSWDRGRDEQFF	TGTGCCAGCAGTTGGGACAGGGGGCGGGATGAGCAGTTCTTC
.	TRBV28	TRBJ2-7	TRBD1	CASSGTGEYYEQYF	TGTGCCAGTAGTGGGACAGGCGAATACTACGAGCAGTACTTC
.	TRBV30	TRBJ1-6	.	CACGTDDNSPLHF	TGTGCCTGTGGGACCGATGATAATTCACCCCTCCACTTT
.	TRBV29-1	TRBJ2-1	TRBD1	CSVVGTGVGQFF	TGCAGCGTTGTCGGGACAGGGGTTGGGCAGTTCTTC
.	TRBV1	TRBJ2-3	.	CTSSQDLEDWTSTDTQYF	TGCACCAGCAGCCAAGATTTAGAGGACTGGACTAGCACAGATACGCAGTATTTT
.	TRBV27	TRBJ1-5	TRBD1	CASSPWTGVGNQPQHF	TGTGCCAGCAGTCCCTGGACAGGGGTTGGGAATCAGCCCCAGCATTTT
.	TRBV7-9	TRBJ2-1	.	CASSLGGHEQFF	TGTGCCAGCAGCTTGGGGGGCCATGAGCAGTTCTTC
.	TRBV28	TRBJ2-7	.	CASSLTVLSYEQYF	TGTGCCAGCAGTTTAACGGTGTTATCCTACGAGCAGTACTTC
.	TRBV27	TRBJ1-1	TRBD1	CASSGQGAKAFF	TGTGCCAGCAGTGGACAGGGCGCAAAAGCTTTCTTT
.	TRBV2	TRBJ1-2	.	CASSTVQIYGYTF	TGTGCCAGCAGTACCGTCCAGATCTATGGCTACACCTTC
.	TRBV19	TRBJ2-4	.	CASSIGPGAKNIQYF	TGTGCCAGTAGTATAGGGCCGGGGGCCAAAAACATTCAGTACTTC